This T cell receptor beta chain was recovered during a study of blood T cell repertoires in COVID-19. About the study: Acute and convalescent COVID-19 specimens originated in the United States, Italy and Spain.

The CDR3 is made up of 17 amino acids. Germline loops: CDR1 SGHRS, CDR2 YFSETQ. V lost 0 bases to trimming and J lost 7 bases, with 20 bases between them. Methods used by the authors: Counts of nucleated cells, estimated from reference gene primer amplification, were obtained. Clones were read by immunoSEQ multiplex PCR, and TCRdb kept only the in-frame ones, dropping some. For V, J and clone size, that table is used; D and trimming come from the DNA. This table has about half a million clones, approximately 90% appearing once. The participants were between roughly 18 and 89 years old and came from 24 US areas.

Sequenced material: PBMCs or T cells enriched from blood (not recorded which). The J gene is TRBJ1-3, the V gene TRBV5-1; no definite D call. The receptor was derived from a woman aged 55-70 years who had recovered from COVID-19. For the CDR3, the DNA is TGCGCCAGCAGCTTGGATGATACATCCGGCAGAGGGAACACCATATATTTT. Its translation: CASSLDDTSGRGNTIYF.